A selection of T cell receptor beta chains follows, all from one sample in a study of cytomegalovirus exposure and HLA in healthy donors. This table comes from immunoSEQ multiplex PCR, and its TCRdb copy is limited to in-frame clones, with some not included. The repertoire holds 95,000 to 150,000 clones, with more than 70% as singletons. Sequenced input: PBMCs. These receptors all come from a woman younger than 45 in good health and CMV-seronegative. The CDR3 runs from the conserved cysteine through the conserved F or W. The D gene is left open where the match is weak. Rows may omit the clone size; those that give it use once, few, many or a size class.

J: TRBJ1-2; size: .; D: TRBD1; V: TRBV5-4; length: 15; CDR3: CASSFRDRGLWGYTF; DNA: TGTGCCAGCAGCTTCCGGGACAGGGGGCTCTGGGGCTACACCTTC
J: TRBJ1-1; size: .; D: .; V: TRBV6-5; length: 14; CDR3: CASNPGTQNTEAFF; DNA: TGTGCCAGCAATCCCGGGACACAGAACACTGAAGCTTTCTTT
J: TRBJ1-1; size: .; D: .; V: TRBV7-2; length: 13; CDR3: CASSLDRVTEAFF; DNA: TGTGCCAGCAGCTTAGACAGGGTAACTGAAGCTTTCTTT
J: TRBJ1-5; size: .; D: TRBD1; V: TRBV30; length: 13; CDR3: CAWAQGAGQPQHF; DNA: TGTGCCTGGGCACAGGGGGCCGGGCAGCCCCAGCATTTT
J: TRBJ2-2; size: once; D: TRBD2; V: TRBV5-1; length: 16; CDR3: CASSLAQRGRSGELFF; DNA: TGCGCCAGCAGCTTGGCCCAGCGGGGGAGATCCGGGGAGCTGTTTTTT
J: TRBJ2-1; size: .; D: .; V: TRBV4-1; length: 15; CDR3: CASSRHMPRRNEQFF; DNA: TGCGCCAGCAGTCGACACATGCCCAGACGGAATGAGCAGTTCTTC
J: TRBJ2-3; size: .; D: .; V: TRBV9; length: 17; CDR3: CASSALWGSANADTQYF; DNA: TGTGCCAGCAGCGCTCTATGGGGCAGCGCAAATGCAGATACGCAGTATTTT
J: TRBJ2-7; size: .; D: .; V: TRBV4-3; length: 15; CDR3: CASSQDKVGAYEQYF; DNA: TGCGCCAGCAGCCAAGATAAGGTTGGGGCATACGAGCAGTACTTC
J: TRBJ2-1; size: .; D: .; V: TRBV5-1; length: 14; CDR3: CASGRGVGGNEQFF; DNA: TGCGCCAGCGGCAGGGGGGTTGGCGGGAATGAGCAGTTCTTC
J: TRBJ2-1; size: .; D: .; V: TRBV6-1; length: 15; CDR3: CASSRGVVNIDEQFF; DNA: TGTGCCAGCAGCAGGGGGGTTGTGAACATCGATGAGCAGTTCTTC
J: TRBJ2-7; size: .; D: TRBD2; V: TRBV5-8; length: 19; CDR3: CASSPGLAGGKGLSDEQYF; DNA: TGTGCCAGCAGCCCGGGACTAGCGGGGGGGAAGGGTTTGTCGGACGAGCAGTACTTC
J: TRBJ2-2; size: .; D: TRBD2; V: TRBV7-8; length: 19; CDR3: CASSSIVLAGGRFTGELFF; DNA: TGTGCCAGCAGCTCTATAGTTCTAGCGGGGGGACGCTTTACCGGGGAGCTGTTTTTT
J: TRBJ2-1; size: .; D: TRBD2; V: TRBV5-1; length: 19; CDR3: CASSSSTSGGAGSYNEQFF; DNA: TGCGCCAGCAGCTCCTCTACTAGCGGGGGGGCCGGATCCTACAATGAGCAGTTCTTC
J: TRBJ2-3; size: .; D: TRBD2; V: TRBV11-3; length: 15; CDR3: CASSWGLAGTDTQYF; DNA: TGTGCCAGCAGCTGGGGACTAGCGGGGACCGATACGCAGTATTTT
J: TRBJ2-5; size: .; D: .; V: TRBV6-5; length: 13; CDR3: CASSKAIQETQYF; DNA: TGTGCCAGCAGCAAAGCCATCCAAGAGACCCAGTACTTC
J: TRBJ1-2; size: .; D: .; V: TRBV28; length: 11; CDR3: CASGQGYGYTF; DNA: TGTGCCAGCGGGCAGGGCTATGGCTACACCTTC
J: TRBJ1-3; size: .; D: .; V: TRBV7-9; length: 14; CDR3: CASSQESKFDTIYF; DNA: TGTGCCAGCAGCCAAGAAAGCAAATTCGACACCATATATTTT
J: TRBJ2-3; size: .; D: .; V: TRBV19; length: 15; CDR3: CASSIGGWSTDTQYF; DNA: TGTGCCAGTAGTATCGGGGGATGGAGCACAGATACGCAGTATTTT
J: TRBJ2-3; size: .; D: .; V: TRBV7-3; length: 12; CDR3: CASSDFAGTQYF; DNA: TGTGCCAGCAGTGATTTCGCCGGTACGCAGTATTTT
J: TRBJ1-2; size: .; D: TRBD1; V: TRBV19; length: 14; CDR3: CASSPDRGRGGYTF; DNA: TGTGCCAGTAGCCCTGACAGGGGGCGCGGTGGCTACACCTTC
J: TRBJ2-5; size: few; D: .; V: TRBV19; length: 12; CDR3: CASLGHGETQYF; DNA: TGTGCCAGTCTGGGACATGGAGAGACCCAGTACTTC
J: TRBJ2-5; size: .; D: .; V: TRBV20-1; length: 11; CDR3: CSAIQGETQYF; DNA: TGCAGTGCTATCCAGGGAGAGACCCAGTACTTC
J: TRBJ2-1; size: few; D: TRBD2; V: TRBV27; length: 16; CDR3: CASSLRTSGGYNEQFF; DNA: TGTGCCAGCAGTCTCCGGACTAGCGGGGGCTACAATGAGCAGTTCTTC
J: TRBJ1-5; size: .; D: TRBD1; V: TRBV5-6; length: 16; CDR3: CASSPRQGRGNQPQHF; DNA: TGTGCCAGCAGTCCTAGACAGGGTCGGGGCAATCAGCCCCAGCATTTT
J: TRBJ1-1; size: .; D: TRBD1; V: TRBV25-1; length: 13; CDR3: CASREDRTVEAFF; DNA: TGTGCCAGCAGGGAGGACAGGACCGTTGAAGCTTTCTTT
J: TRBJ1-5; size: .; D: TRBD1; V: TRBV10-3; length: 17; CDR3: CAISETQGAGSNQPQHF; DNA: TGTGCCATCAGTGAGACTCAGGGGGCAGGGAGCAATCAGCCCCAGCATTTT
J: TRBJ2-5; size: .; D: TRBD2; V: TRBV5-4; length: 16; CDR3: CASSWGAGGPQETQYF; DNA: TGTGCCAGCAGCTGGGGAGCGGGGGGGCCCCAGGAGACCCAGTACTTC
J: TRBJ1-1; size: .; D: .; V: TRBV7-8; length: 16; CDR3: CASSSPGAGEGTEAFF; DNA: TGTGCCAGCAGCTCGCCGGGGGCAGGGGAGGGCACTGAAGCTTTCTTT